This T cell receptor beta chain appears in the sequencing data of a study of blood T cell repertoires in COVID-19. Germline V CDR1 and CDR2: SGHNT, YENEEA. Trimming took off 6 bases at V and 2 bases at J, with 16 bases between the two ends. The CDR3 totals 15 residues. Assay used: immunoSEQ multiplex PCR; TCRdb lists only in-frame clones, some missing. Among about 96,000 clones listed, 70% to 90% were seen once. This receptor was identified in a human donor with COVID-19, enrolled during active disease. The donor label of this sample is uncertain. The sequenced sample consisted of peripheral blood. The V gene is TRBV11-3, the J gene TRBJ1-2, with D perhaps matching TRBD1 (6 bases). The CDR3 spells CASSRQELTNYGYTF. The CDR3 DNA reads TGTGCCAGCAGTCGACAGGAATTAACCAACTATGGCTACACCTTC.